Each of the 10 T cell receptor beta chains below was sequenced from the same sample in a study of cytomegalovirus exposure and HLA in healthy donors. Repertoires were generated with immunoSEQ multiplex PCR, while TCRdb's copy carries only in-frame clones and drops some. This table has 260,000 or so clones, around 89% appearing once. Sequencing was carried out using PBMCs. The receptors were gathered from a woman under 30 in good health and CMV-seronegative.

This CDR3 reads CASSRNSGGPSGEQFF. In DNA form, the CDR3 reads TGTGCCAGCAGTCGGAACTCGGGTGGACCTTCAGGGGAGCAGTTCTTC. The rearrangement joins TRBV27 to TRBJ2-1, with D possibly TRBD1 on 5 matching bases. Germline CDR1 reads MNHEY; CDR2 reads SMNVEV (reference sequence). The CDR3 spans 16 residues. Trimming took 5 bases from V and 10 from J, leaving 24 bases between them.

This chain links TRBV30 with TRBJ1-2, with D perhaps matching TRBD1 (5 bases). The germline V gene has CDR1 GTSNPN and CDR2 SVGIG (reference sequence). CDR3 length: 8 residues. V lost 5 bases to trimming and J lost 12 bases, with 7 bases between them. DNA of the CDR3: TGTGCCTGGGGGGCCAACACCTTC. Its translation is CAWGANTF.

The table lists this clone with a count of one. J is TRBJ2-2 and V is TRBV9, with D hard to call. CDR3 length: 16 residues. Trimming removed 1 base at V and 3 bases at J, with 13 bases between. Germline V gene lookup returns CDR1 SGDLS and CDR2 YYNGEE. Written as DNA, the CDR3 is TGTGCCAGCAGCGTACATCAGGTTCTGGACACCGGGGAGCTGTTTTTT. It is translated as CASSVHQVLDTGELFF.

This clone was seen once. CDR3 DNA: TGTGCCAGCTCACCCGCAGTCGGACAGGGGATCTACGAGCAGTACTTC. Encoded protein: CASSPAVGQGIYEQYF. This chain connects TRBV18 to TRBJ2-7, with 9 nucleotides matching TRBD1. V trimming: 3 bases; J trimming: 3 bases; junction bases outside the gene matches: 9. The CDR3 covers 16 residues. Germline V CDR1 and CDR2: KGHSH, LQKENI.

The gene calls are TRBV27 and TRBJ2-7, with TRBD2 identical over 10 bases. V lost 2 bases to trimming and J lost 6 bases; unmatched junction nucleotides: 4. The CDR3 extends over 14 amino acids. Germline V gene lookup returns CDR1 MNHEY and CDR2 SMNVEV (reference sequence). The CDR3 coding sequence is TGTGCCAGCAGTTTAGGACTAGCGGTCGCCGAGCAGTACTTC. It specifies CASSLGLAVAEQYF.

This chain links TRBV7-9 with TRBJ2-7; 10 positions agree with TRBD2. The CDR3 runs 15 residues. Germline V lookup: CDR1 SEHNR, CDR2 FQNEAQ (reference sequence). V lost 6 bases and J lost 2; bases outside the gene matches: 7. For the CDR3, the DNA is TGTGCCAGCAGTCCGGGACTAGCGACAGCCTACGAGCAGTACTTC. It translates to CASSPGLATAYEQYF.

The chain recombines TRBV28 with TRBJ1-2, with a tentative D call TRBD1 (5 bases). Germline CDR1 MDHEN, CDR2 SYDVKM. CDR3 size: 14 residues. Trimming removed 6 bases from V and 8 bases from J, with 19 bases in between. The CDR3 loop reads CASSIIQERGGYTF. The CDR3 DNA reads as TGTGCCAGCAGCATTATCCAAGAGCGGGGGGGCTACACCTTC.

The chain is built from TRBV20-1 and TRBJ1-1; D unresolved. The CDR3 totals 9 residues. Germline values: CDR1 DFQATT, CDR2 SNEGSKA (reference sequence). CDR3 sequence reads: CRGVSEAFF. The CDR3 coding sequence is TGCAGGGGAGTCAGTGAAGCTTTCTTT.

This clone has more than one count but fewer than ten. This chain uses TRBV6-7 with TRBJ2-7; D is unclear. TRBV6-7 is assigned to the ORF class and has an uncertain function. The CDR3 runs to 11 residues. V was clipped by 5 bases and J by 6 bases, with 8 bases between them. CDR3 DNA sequence: TGTGCCAGCAGTCCCCCTCCCGAGCAGTACTTC. It translates to CASSPPPEQYF.

This sequence joins TRBV9 and TRBJ2-7, with a tentative D call TRBD2 (6 bases). CDR3 length: 14 amino acids. Germline assignment: CDR1 SGDLS and CDR2 YYNGEE. V lost 3 bases and J lost 6, with 16 bases in between. The CDR3 protein is CASSAGLETGEQYF. In DNA form, the CDR3 reads TGTGCCAGCAGCGCGGGACTGGAAACAGGCGAGCAGTACTTC.